This TCR beta chain comes out of a study of blood T cell repertoires in COVID-19. Study-wide background: Sites across the United States, Italy and Spain contributed samples from acute and convalescent COVID-19. The analysed material was cDNA or gDNA that came from T cells, B-cell-depleted T cells, or PBMCs.

After removal of 5 bases from V and 3 bases from J, the junction contained 8 bases not matched to a gene. The germline V gene has CDR1 SGHRS and CDR2 YFSETQ. CDR3 size: 15 residues. Per the study methods: Estimates of nucleated cell counts were drawn from the amplification of reference gene primers. This table comes from immunoSEQ multiplex PCR, and its TCRdb copy is limited to in-frame clones, with some not included. V and J calls and clone size come straight from that table; D and trimming were deduced from the DNA. Among around 120,000 clones listed, under 95% were seen once. Enrollment of patients from Seattle took place during active infection, with longitudinal follow-up.

The source material was peripheral blood. This chain joins TRBV5-1 and TRBJ2-7; TRBD2 agrees at 10 bases. This sequence was found in a man aged 60 to 75 with COVID-19, enrolled during active disease. CDR3 sequence reads: CASRKLAGKNYEQYF. As DNA, the CDR3 is TGCGCCAGCAGAAAACTAGCGGGGAAAAACTACGAGCAGTACTTC.